This T cell receptor (beta chain) is drawn from a study of OX40 agonist ivuxolimab in advanced cancers. TCRdb's table, derived via immunoSEQ multiplex PCR, lists solely in-frame clones and lacks some. The sample lists 30,000 or so clones; about three quarters were seen once. Germline V gives CDR1 MNHEY, CDR2 SVGAGI. With 11 bases removed from V and 0 bases from J, the gap between germline ends came to 18 bases. This CDR3 is 15 amino acids long. This receptor was obtained from an adult with an advanced solid tumor such as melanoma, head and neck, liver or kidney cancer. The specimen was CD4+ or CD8+ T cells sorted from blood, collected in a trial of the OX40 agonist ivuxolimab. The gene calls are TRBV6-5 and TRBJ2-3; D ambiguous. CDR3 sequence: CARLLARPSTDTQYF. The CDR3 nucleotides read TGTGCCCGCCTCCTCGCCCGACCTAGCACAGATACGCAGTATTTT.